A selection of T cell receptor beta chains follows, all from one sample in a study of T-cell memory formation after mild COVID-19. In TCRdb, the 5' RACE reads were re-called with MiXCR into one record per CDR3 protein. This table holds about 560,000 distinct CDR3 sequences, over 15% found once. Input material: PBMCs or a T cell subset sorted from them (not recorded which). These receptors were collected from an adult woman who had mild COVID-19 (a few samples of this study predate the infection). Cell type and time point are not known. Both conserved end residues are part of each CDR3. Fields, in order: J gene, clone size, D gene, V gene, CDR3 protein, CDR3 DNA. D genes are given only for firm matches. Clone size is given for some rows only: seen once, a few or many times, or a class if the clone is expanded.

J: TRBJ2-1
size: few
D: .
V: TRBV7-2
CDR3: CASSSSAIGRGPRYEQFF
DNA: TGTGCCAGCAGCTCGTCCGCTATAGGAAGGGGACCTAGGTATGAGCAGTTCTTC

J: TRBJ1-5
size: many
D: .
V: TRBV6-1
CDR3: CASTLEMTAYQPQHF
DNA: TGTGCCAGCACCCTAGAGATGACAGCTTATCAGCCCCAGCATTTT

J: TRBJ1-1
size: .
D: .
V: TRBV9
CDR3: CASSVAGGGTEAFF
DNA: TGTGCCAGCAGCGTAGCGGGGGGAGGCACTGAAGCTTTCTTT

J: TRBJ1-2
size: few
D: .
V: TRBV2
CDR3: CASSERGFNYGYTF
DNA: TGTGCCAGCAGTGAGCGGGGATTCAACTATGGCTACACCTTC

J: TRBJ2-7
size: few
D: TRBD2
V: TRBV6-5
CDR3: CATQWTSGRAGDEQYF
DNA: TGTGCCACCCAGTGGACGAGCGGACGAGCGGGGGACGAGCAGTACTTC

J: TRBJ1-5
size: few
D: TRBD1
V: TRBV4-1
CDR3: CASSQGEGQGNNQPQHF
DNA: TGCGCCAGCAGCCAGGGAGAAGGACAGGGGAACAATCAGCCCCAGCATTTT

J: TRBJ1-2
size: .
D: .
V: TRBV7-2
CDR3: CASERDMNYGYTF
DNA: TGTGCCAGCGAGAGGGACATGAACTATGGCTACACCTTC

J: TRBJ2-7
size: many
D: .
V: TRBV7-9
CDR3: CASSRTGTEYEQYF
DNA: TGTGCCAGCAGCCGAACCGGGACCGAGTACGAGCAGTACTTC

J: TRBJ2-7
size: few
D: TRBD2
V: TRBV6-2/TRBV6-3
CDR3: CASRTSGGSYEQYF
DNA: TGTGCCAGCAGGACTAGCGGGGGCTCCTACGAGCAGTACTTC

J: TRBJ2-1
size: .
D: .
V: TRBV7-9
CDR3: CASSRRGGRDNEQFF
DNA: TGTGCCAGCAGCCGCCGTGGGGGGCGGGACAATGAGCAGTTCTTC

J: TRBJ2-1
size: few
D: TRBD2
V: TRBV7-9
CDR3: CASSLVGREYNEQFF
DNA: TGTGCCAGCAGCTTAGTCGGGAGGGAATACAATGAGCAGTTCTTC

J: TRBJ1-4
size: few
D: .
V: TRBV12-3/TRBV12-4
CDR3: CASSPLSINEKLFF
DNA: TGTGCCAGCAGTCCCCTCTCGATAAATGAAAAACTGTTTTTT

J: TRBJ2-7
size: .
D: TRBD2
V: TRBV10-3
CDR3: CAISEVGGEQPTYEQYF
DNA: TGTGCCATCAGTGAAGTGGGGGGGGAACAGCCGACCTACGAGCAGTACTTC

J: TRBJ1-2
size: .
D: TRBD1
V: TRBV29-1
CDR3: CSEGTGSGYTF
DNA: TGCAGCGAAGGGACAGGGAGTGGCTACACCTTC

J: TRBJ2-2
size: many
D: TRBD1
V: TRBV19
CDR3: CASRSAGTGGTGELFF
DNA: TGTGCCAGTAGAAGTGCCGGGACAGGGGGCACCGGGGAGCTGTTTTTT

J: TRBJ1-5
size: .
D: .
V: TRBV20-1
CDR3: CSATGTYSNQPQHF
DNA: TGCAGTGCTACCGGGACGTATAGCAATCAGCCCCAGCATTTT

J: TRBJ2-1
size: .
D: TRBD2
V: TRBV15
CDR3: CATSARLAGLVSSYNEQFF
DNA: TGTGCCACCAGCGCCCGACTAGCGGGATTGGTAAGCTCCTACAATGAGCAGTTCTTC

J: TRBJ2-2
size: .
D: TRBD1
V: TRBV27
CDR3: CASSLQGVVGTGELFF
DNA: TGTGCCAGCAGCCTCCAGGGGGTAGTAGGCACCGGGGAGCTGTTTTTT

J: TRBJ2-7
size: .
D: TRBD2
V: TRBV6-2/TRBV6-3
CDR3: CASSYQTSDYEQYF
DNA: TGTGCCAGCAGTTACCAGACTAGCGACTACGAGCAGTACTTC

J: TRBJ2-7
size: .
D: .
V: TRBV19
CDR3: CASSNRPYEQYF
DNA: TGTGCCAGTAGTAACAGGCCCTACGAGCAGTACTTC

J: TRBJ2-3
size: many
D: .
V: TRBV6-4
CDR3: CASSEGSGGRGTQYF
DNA: TGTGCCAGCAGTGAAGGGTCAGGTGGACGCGGTACGCAGTATTTT

J: TRBJ2-4
size: .
D: .
V: TRBV7-8
CDR3: CASSQSRTLAKNIQYF
DNA: TGTGCCAGCAGCCAGAGCCGGACCTTAGCCAAAAACATTCAGTACTTC

J: TRBJ1-1
size: .
D: TRBD1
V: TRBV5-1
CDR3: CASSPPRGHTEAFF
DNA: TGCGCCAGCAGCCCCCCCAGGGGGCACACTGAAGCTTTCTTT

J: TRBJ2-1
size: few
D: .
V: TRBV20-1
CDR3: CSARARGSSTYNEQFF
DNA: TGCAGTGCTAGGGCCCGGGGGTCGTCTACCTACAATGAGCAGTTCTTC

J: TRBJ2-7
size: .
D: .
V: TRBV28
CDR3: CASSPGGTSAGQYF
DNA: TGTGCCAGCAGCCCCGGGGGTACGAGTGCGGGGCAGTACTTC

J: TRBJ1-2
size: few
D: .
V: TRBV30
CDR3: CASGGRLNYGYTF
DNA: TGTGCCTCGGGGGGCCGGTTGAACTATGGCTACACCTTC

J: TRBJ2-1
size: .
D: TRBD1
V: TRBV24-1
CDR3: CATAQGSTYNEQFF
DNA: TGTGCCACAGCACAGGGGTCAACCTACAATGAGCAGTTCTTC

J: TRBJ2-2
size: few
D: .
V: TRBV30
CDR3: CAWSPTRGELFF
DNA: TGTGCCTGGAGCCCGACTCGAGGGGAGCTGTTTTTT

J: TRBJ2-7
size: .
D: .
V: TRBV11-2
CDR3: CASSWGGDSEQYF
DNA: TGTGCCAGCAGCTGGGGGGGGGACAGCGAGCAGTACTTC

J: TRBJ2-7
size: few
D: .
V: TRBV15
CDR3: CATSKGRDGTYEQYF
DNA: TGTGCCACCAGCAAGGGACGGGACGGGACCTACGAGCAGTACTTC

J: TRBJ1-2
size: few
D: TRBD1
V: TRBV19
CDR3: CASSVQSRDRSYGYTF
DNA: TGTGCCAGTAGTGTCCAATCCCGGGACAGGAGCTATGGCTACACCTTC

J: TRBJ2-7
size: .
D: .
V: TRBV18
CDR3: CASSPAWGSIYEQYF
DNA: TGTGCCAGCTCACCAGCCTGGGGATCCATCTACGAGCAGTACTTC

J: TRBJ2-6
size: .
D: .
V: TRBV4-2
CDR3: CASSQEEGLFGANVLTF
DNA: TGTGCCAGCAGCCAAGAGGAAGGGCTTTTTGGGGCCAACGTCCTGACTTTC

J: TRBJ2-7
size: .
D: TRBD1
V: TRBV27
CDR3: CASSFPGQGVSEQYF
DNA: TGTGCCAGCAGTTTCCCGGGACAGGGTGTTAGCGAGCAGTACTTC

J: TRBJ2-5
size: .
D: TRBD2
V: TRBV6-1
CDR3: CASSESSGGGETQYF
DNA: TGTGCCAGCAGTGAATCTAGCGGGGGTGGGGAGACCCAGTACTTC

J: TRBJ2-7
size: few
D: .
V: TRBV12-3/TRBV12-4
CDR3: CASSSVTPGWGEQYF
DNA: TGTGCCAGCAGTTCCGTAACCCCGGGATGGGGGGAGCAGTACTTC

J: TRBJ2-3
size: .
D: .
V: TRBV29-1
CDR3: CSIPGAPLTDTQYF
DNA: TGCAGCATTCCGGGGGCGCCTCTCACAGATACGCAGTATTTT

J: TRBJ1-6
size: few
D: .
V: TRBV2
CDR3: CASRPTGSSYNSPLHF
DNA: TGTGCCAGCAGGCCGACGGGGAGCTCCTATAATTCACCCCTCCACTTT

J: TRBJ2-1
size: few
D: .
V: TRBV24-1
CDR3: CATSDLRPTGYNEQFF
DNA: TGTGCCACCAGTGATTTAAGGCCCACAGGGTACAATGAGCAGTTCTTC

J: TRBJ1-2
size: many
D: TRBD1
V: TRBV12-3/TRBV12-4
CDR3: CASSPREGAGYGYTF
DNA: TGTGCCAGCAGTCCCCGGGAGGGGGCCGGCTATGGCTACACCTTC

J: TRBJ2-7
size: few
D: .
V: TRBV4-2
CDR3: CASSPTGMSYEQYF
DNA: TGTGCCAGCAGCCCCACAGGGATGAGCTACGAGCAGTACTTC

J: TRBJ2-7
size: few
D: TRBD2
V: TRBV6-5
CDR3: CASRTHSGRADEQYF
DNA: TGTGCCAGCAGAACCCATAGCGGGAGGGCCGACGAGCAGTACTTC

J: TRBJ1-5
size: .
D: TRBD1
V: TRBV20-1
CDR3: CSAMLGTGGQPQHF
DNA: TGCAGTGCTATGTTAGGGACAGGCGGACAGCCCCAGCATTTT

J: TRBJ2-3
size: .
D: TRBD2
V: TRBV10-3
CDR3: CAIRVAGGGSDTQYF
DNA: TGTGCCATCAGGGTAGCGGGGGGCGGGTCAGATACGCAGTATTTT

J: TRBJ2-7
size: many
D: .
V: TRBV5-1
CDR3: CASSGTGPRLLREQYF
DNA: TGCGCCAGCAGCGGAACGGGTCCCAGGCTTCTACGGGAGCAGTACTTC

J: TRBJ2-5
size: .
D: .
V: TRBV4-1
CDR3: CASSHHPPPGAETQYF
DNA: TGCGCCAGCAGCCACCATCCCCCCCCGGGAGCGGAGACCCAGTACTTC

J: TRBJ2-7
size: few
D: .
V: TRBV21-1
CDR3: CASTLLAGGYEQYF
DNA: TGTGCCAGCACCTTACTAGCGGGGGGGTACGAGCAGTACTTC

J: TRBJ2-1
size: .
D: TRBD1
V: TRBV24-1
CDR3: CATSDTGAVSYNEQFF
DNA: TGTGCCACCAGTGATACAGGGGCCGTCTCCTACAATGAGCAGTTCTTC

J: TRBJ2-7
size: many
D: .
V: TRBV5-5
CDR3: CASSLVGRGLGTKPYEQYF
DNA: TGTGCCAGCAGCTTGGTGGGCAGGGGGCTCGGGACTAAGCCCTACGAGCAGTACTTC

J: TRBJ2-4
size: .
D: .
V: TRBV6-2/TRBV6-3
CDR3: CASSSATVPLAKNIQYF
DNA: TGTGCCAGCAGTTCCGCGACAGTACCCCTAGCCAAAAACATTCAGTACTTC

J: TRBJ1-5
size: .
D: .
V: TRBV2
CDR3: CASGRGGGNQPQHF
DNA: TGTGCCAGCGGGAGGGGAGGAGGCAATCAGCCCCAGCATTTT

J: TRBJ1-1
size: .
D: .
V: TRBV7-2
CDR3: CASRMAGGTEAFF
DNA: TGTGCCAGCAGAATGGCCGGGGGGACTGAAGCTTTCTTT